The 32 T cell receptor beta chains reported below all come from one sample, sequenced in a study of blood T cell repertoires in COVID-19. Data came from immunoSEQ multiplex PCR; TCRdb stores just in-frame clones and leaves some out. There are around 100,000 clones in the sample; around 93% occur only once, and around 2.3% lies in the top ten. The specimen was peripheral blood. The receptors stem from a human donor with active COVID-19. The donor label of this sample is uncertain.

This chain uses TRBV3-1 (or the pseudogene TRBV3-2) with TRBJ2-3; 8 positions agree with TRBD2. Germline V CDR1 and CDR2: LGHDT, YNNKEL (reference sequence). This CDR3 has 14 residues. The ends lost 4 bases at V and 6 bases at J; junction bases unmatched: 6. The chain's CDR3 is CASSLFGGVDTQYF. CDR3 nucleotide sequence: TGTGCCAGCAGCCTATTCGGGGGGGTCGATACGCAGTATTTT.

The chain carries TRBV2 and TRBJ2-7, with 11 bases identical to TRBD1. V was clipped by 3 bases and J by 1 base; unmatched bases: 5. The CDR3 is 16 residues long. The germline gives CDR1 SNHLY, CDR2 FYNNEI. DNA for the CDR3: TGTGCCAGCAGTGACCTCGGGACAGGGGGGTCCTACGAGCAGTACTTC. It encodes CASSDLGTGGSYEQYF.

The chain has TRBV15 and TRBJ2-1; 10 bases fit TRBD2. Per germline, CDR1 LNHNV and CDR2 YYDKDF (reference sequence). V trimming: 6 bases; J trimming: 9 bases; junction bases outside the gene matches: 11. The CDR3 contains 15 residues. Written as DNA, the CDR3 is TGTGCCACCAGACTAGCGGGGATCTTTATCGGTGAGCAGTTCTTC. It encodes CATRLAGIFIGEQFF.

V and J are TRBV24-1 and TRBJ2-3, with 8 bases identical to TRBD1. V lost 2 bases and J lost 3; bases outside the gene matches: 12. This CDR3 comprises 18 residues. Per the germline V gene, CDR1 is KGHDR and CDR2 is SFDVKD. The CDR3 DNA reads as TGTGCCACCAGTGATTCACCCCCGGCAGGGGGCGGTACAGATACGCAGTATTTT. Amino acids: CATSDSPPAGGGTDTQYF.

The rearrangement links TRBV12-3 or TRBV12-4 to TRBJ1-1; 9 nucleotides match TRBD1. J gave up 6 bases and V 5 bases, and 4 bases lay outside the gene matches. The CDR3 has 13 amino acids. The CDR3 spells CASSLQGASEAFF. The CDR3 region has the DNA TGTGCCAGCAGTCTACAGGGGGCCTCTGAAGCTTTCTTT.

The rearrangement links TRBV3-1 (or the pseudogene TRBV3-2) to TRBJ2-1; 11 bases match TRBD1. The CDR3 totals 14 residues. The ends lost 4 bases at V and 9 bases at J; junction bases unmatched: 5. CDR1 is LGHDT and CDR2 is YNNKEL in the germline V gene (reference sequence). In DNA, the CDR3 is TGTGCCAGCAGCCCCGGACAGGGGGCCGGTGAGCAGTTCTTC. Amino acid sequence: CASSPGQGAGEQFF.

The chain combines TRBV6-5 with TRBJ2-3; 7 bases map to TRBD2. Trimming cost V 7 bases and J 1 base; bases outside gene matches: 5. The germline V gene has CDR1 MNHEY and CDR2 SVGAGI. The CDR3 has 14 amino acids. Here the CDR3 reads CASTLGLGTDTQYF. In nucleotides, the CDR3 is TGTGCCAGCACTCTCGGACTAGGCACAGATACGCAGTATTTT.

The V call is TRBV2, the J call TRBJ2-3; 7 bases map to TRBD2. The CDR3 runs 15 residues. Germline CDR1 and CDR2: SNHLY and FYNNEI. The J segment lost 3 bases and the V segment lost 6 bases, leaving 9 bases of the junction unmatched. The CDR3 coding sequence is TGTGCCAGCAGCGGTTGGCGGGGGAGAACAGATACGCAGTATTTT. Its translation: CASSGWRGRTDTQYF.

The genes are TRBV28 and TRBJ1-5; D call uncertain. V lost 6 bases and J lost 0, with 18 bases in between. The germline V gene has CDR1 MDHEN and CDR2 SYDVKM. The CDR3 spans 17 residues. CDR3 nucleotides: TGTGCCAGCAGCCCCCGCGGAGGAGGAAATAGCAATCAGCCCCAGCATTTT. As protein: CASSPRGGGNSNQPQHF.

The CDR3 DNA sequence: TGCGCCAGCAGCCGGACAGGGGGCTGGGAGACCCAGTACTTC. This translates into CASSRTGGWETQYF. The chain employs TRBV5-1 and TRBJ2-5; 11 nucleotides align to TRBD1. The CDR3 contains 14 residues. Looked up from germline, CDR1 is SGHRS and CDR2 is YFSETQ. V was clipped by 4 bases and J by 5 bases; unmatched bases: 4.

The CDR3 is CASSVPRIWSSGNTIYF. DNA for the CDR3: TGTGCCAGCAGTGTTCCCCGCATCTGGAGCTCTGGAAACACCATATATTTT. The genes are TRBV28 and TRBJ1-3; D ambiguous. This CDR3 contains 17 residues. The germline V gene encodes CDR1 MDHEN and CDR2 SYDVKM. V lost 5 bases, J lost 0 bases, and 17 bases lay in between.

The chain combines TRBV3-1 (or the pseudogene TRBV3-2) with TRBJ2-5, with D perhaps TRBD2 (6 bases). Germline-derived CDR1 and CDR2 are LGHDT and YNNKEL (reference sequence). V was clipped by 0 bases and J by 4 bases, with 9 bases between them. The CDR3 consists of 14 residues. CDR3 coding DNA: TGTGCCAGCAGCCAAGATCTAGCGACAGAGACCCAGTACTTC. It encodes CASSQDLATETQYF.

The V gene is TRBV23-1, the J gene TRBJ1-6; D ambiguous. TRBV23-1 carries the ORF label, with uncertain function. The CDR3 spans 12 residues. Trimming removed 3 bases at V and 14 bases at J, with 11 bases between. In DNA, the CDR3 is TGCGCCAGCAGTCATATCGACTGGGCCCTCCACTTT. The encoded protein is CASSHIDWALHF.

This clone was counted a single time. The chain is built from TRBV2 and TRBJ1-1, with 9 bases lining up with TRBD1. The germline V gene encodes CDR1 SNHLY and CDR2 FYNNEI. V shed 9 bases, J shed 0 bases, and the junction held 2 bases outside the gene matches. This CDR3 is 13 amino acids long. The CDR3 region has the DNA TGTGCCAGGAGGACAGGGGTGAACACTGAAGCTTTCTTT. Amino acid sequence: CARRTGVNTEAFF.

The chain recombines TRBV7-2 with TRBJ1-2; the D gene is possibly TRBD1 (5 bases). Germline V gives CDR1 SGHTA, CDR2 FQGNSA. This CDR3 spans 14 amino acids. Trimming removed 4 bases from V and 4 bases from J, with 13 bases in between. CDR3 sequence: CASSSAGDSYGYTF. The DNA for the CDR3 is TGTGCCAGCAGCTCCGCTGGGGACTCCTATGGCTACACCTTC.

The chain combines TRBV9 with TRBJ1-3, with D perhaps TRBD1 (6 bases). Germline CDR1 and CDR2: SGDLS and YYNGEE. V lost 7 bases, J lost 2 bases, and 10 bases lay in between. The CDR3 has 13 residues. The CDR3 DNA is TGTGCCAGCGAGGGGGACACTGGAAACACCATATATTTT. Protein: CASEGDTGNTIYF.

The chain employs TRBV7-6 and TRBJ1-5; maybe TRBD1 (5 bases). The germline V gene has CDR1 SGHVS and CDR2 FNYEAQ. The CDR3 is 12 residues long. The V and J ends lost 8 bases and 6 bases respectively, with 11 bases between them. The CDR3 sequence: CASGRGSQPQHF. CDR3 nucleotide sequence: TGTGCCAGCGGGAGGGGAAGTCAGCCCCAGCATTTT. The full variable domain, with the rest looked up from reference TRBV7-6 and TRBJ1-5, is GAGVSQSPRYKVTKRGQDVALRCDPISGHVSLYWYRQALGQGPEFLTYFNYEAQQDKSGLPNDRFSAERPEGSISTLTIQRTEQRDSAMYRCASGRGSQPQHFGDGTRLSIL.

The gene calls are TRBV29-1 and TRBJ1-1; TRBD1 might be the D (6 bases). Germline values: CDR1 SQVTM, CDR2 ANQGSEA. The CDR3 has 11 amino acids. CDR3 in amino acids: CRLIRDIRSFF. In DNA form, the CDR3 reads TGCAGACTCATCCGGGACATTAGATCTTTCTTT.

The rearrangement joins TRBV7-6 to TRBJ2-2, with 9 bases that match TRBD1. The CDR3 is 16 amino acids. The ends lost 1 base at V and 6 bases at J; junction bases unmatched: 6. Germline V gene data show CDR1 as SGHVS and CDR2 as FNYEAQ. The CDR3 sequence is CASSLGTGGGPGELFF. The CDR3 DNA reads as TGTGCCAGCAGCTTAGGTACAGGGGGCGGCCCCGGGGAGCTGTTTTTT. Full variable domain (remainder filled in from reference TRBV7-6 and TRBJ2-2): GAGVSQSPRYKVTKRGQDVALRCDPISGHVSLYWYRQALGQGPEFLTYFNYEAQQDKSGLPNDRFSAERPEGSISTLTIQRTEQRDSAMYRCASSLGTGGGPGELFFGEGSRLTVL.

The chain employs TRBV5-1 and TRBJ2-3; 14 nucleotides line up with TRBD2. Germline V CDR1 and CDR2: SGHRS, YFSETQ. V gave up 3 bases and J gave up 4 bases; unmatched junction bases: 1. The CDR3 extends over 15 amino acids. CDR3 in amino acids: CASSSGLAGADTQYF. CDR3 coding DNA: TGCGCCAGCAGCTCGGGACTAGCGGGGGCAGATACGCAGTATTTT. Full variable domain (outside the CDR3, taken from reference TRBV5-1 and TRBJ2-3): KAGVTQTPRYLIKTRGQQVTLSCSPISGHRSVSWYQQTPGQGLQFLFEYFSETQRNKGNFPGRFSGRQFSNSRSEMNVSTLELGDSALYLCASSSGLAGADTQYFGPGTRLTVL.

The rearrangement joins TRBV7-9 to TRBJ2-7; the match to TRBD2 covers 12 bases. Germline CDR1 reads SEHNR; CDR2 reads FQNEAQ (reference sequence). CDR3 length: 15 residues. The V and J ends lost 5 bases and 4 bases, in that order; junction bases with no gene match: 6. The CDR3 region has the DNA TGTGCCAGCAGCGTACTAGCGGGGGGTCGATACGAGCAGTACTTC. This sequence encodes CASSVLAGGRYEQYF.

The genes are TRBV15 and TRBJ2-2; a weak D match, TRBD2 (7 bases). The length of the CDR3 is 15 residues. The germline gives CDR1 LNHNV, CDR2 YYDKDF (reference sequence). Trimming left V 0 bases short and J 4 bases short, with 9 bases between. The CDR3 bases are TGTGCCACCAGCAGAGATAGGGGGGGCACCGGGGAGCTGTTTTTT. It codes for CATSRDRGGTGELFF.

Notes on this clone: Other DNA sequences in the sample encode the same CDR3. The V and J genes are TRBV3-1 (or the pseudogene TRBV3-2) and TRBJ2-3; 10 nucleotides align to TRBD2. The junction had 2 bases not matched to a gene; V was cut back by 1 base and J by 1 base. The CDR3 contains 16 residues. The germline V gene has CDR1 LGHDT and CDR2 YNNKEL (reference sequence). CDR3 in amino acids: CASSQVLAGGTDTQYF. The DNA for the CDR3 is TGTGCCAGCAGCCAAGTCCTAGCGGGGGGCACAGATACGCAGTATTTT.

A few counts support this clone. The genes are TRBV6-1 and TRBJ2-7; tentative D call: TRBD1 (5 bases). The germline gives CDR1 MNHNS, CDR2 SASEGT. The CDR3 totals 16 residues. The V end was cut by 1 base, the J end by 3 bases, with 16 bases between. For the CDR3, the DNA is TGTGCCAGCAGTGAAGGGGCAGGGCCCAAACTCTACGAGCAGTACTTC. Its translation is CASSEGAGPKLYEQYF.

The chain recombines TRBV7-3 with TRBJ1-3; D is perhaps TRBD1 (5 bases). Between the trimmed V and J ends, which lost 2 bases and 3 bases, there was a span of 11 bases. The CDR3 extends over 15 amino acids. From germline, CDR1 is SGHTA and CDR2 FQGTGA. The CDR3 bases are TGTGCCAGCAGCTTAGAAGGGGCTAATGGAAACACCATATATTTT. Translation: CASSLEGANGNTIYF.

This clone was seen just once. V usage is TRBV4-1 and J usage is TRBJ2-7, with D maybe TRBD1 (6 bases). There are 15 residues in the CDR3. V lost 0 bases, J lost 1 base, and 10 bases lay in between. Germline CDR1 reads MGHRA; CDR2 reads YSYEKL. The CDR3 DNA sequence: TGCGCCAGCAGCCAAGACGAACAGGGATCCTACGAGCAGTACTTC. This codes for CASSQDEQGSYEQYF.

This sequence joins TRBV19 and TRBJ2-5; 8 bases map to TRBD1. Trimming took 4 bases from V and 7 from J; bases not matched to a gene: 5. This CDR3 has 13 residues. Germline CDR1 and CDR2: LNHDA and SQIVND (reference sequence). The CDR3 is CASSTGQGGTQYF. CDR3 nucleotides: TGTGCCAGTAGTACTGGACAGGGTGGGACCCAGTACTTC. Supplemented by reference TRBV19 and TRBJ2-5, the full variable domain reads DGGITQSPKYLFRKEGQNVTLSCEQNLNHDAMYWYRQDPGQGLRLIYYSQIVNDFQKGDIAEGYSVSREKKESFPLTVTSAQKNPTAFYLCASSTGQGGTQYFGPGTRLLVL.

The sample holds one count of this clone. This chain connects TRBV5-6 to TRBJ1-1, with D hard to call. Germline CDR1 reads SGHDT; CDR2 reads YYEEEE. This CDR3 has 13 amino acids. Deletions cut 2 bases from V and 8 bases from J, with 13 bases between. The CDR3 DNA sequence: TGTGCCAGCAGCTTTAAACTTTTGACAGAAGCTTTCTTT. It encodes CASSFKLLTEAFF. Supplemented by reference TRBV5-6 and TRBJ1-1, the full variable domain reads DAGVTQSPTHLIKTRGQQVTLRCSPKSGHDTVSWYQQALGQGPQFIFQYYEEEERQRGNFPDRFSGHQFPNYSSELNVNALLLGDSALYLCASSFKLLTEAFFGQGTRLTVV.

This sequence joins TRBV11-3 and TRBJ1-1; 7 positions match TRBD1. Losses at the gene ends were 5 bases for V and 3 bases for J; bases not matched to a gene: 15. CDR1 and CDR2 (germline): SGHNT, YENEEA. CDR3 length equals 17 residues. CDR3 nucleotides: TGTGCCAGCAGCCTCGGGACAGCCCTCGGCGGGGACACTGAAGCTTTCTTT. The encoded protein is CASSLGTALGGDTEAFF. Looking up the rest from reference TRBV11-3 and TRBJ1-1 gives the full variable domain: EAGVVQSPRYKIIEKKQPVAFWCNPISGHNTLYWYLQNLGQGPELLIRYENEEAVDDSQLPKDRFSAERLKGVDSTLKIQPAELGDSAVYLCASSLGTALGGDTEAFFGQGTRLTVV.

This chain joins TRBV5-1 and TRBJ2-1; 9 positions match TRBD2. This CDR3 comprises 17 residues. Germline V gene lookup returns CDR1 SGHRS and CDR2 YFSETQ. J gave up 0 bases and V 4 bases, and 8 bases lay outside the gene matches. The CDR3 DNA follows: TGCGCCAGCAGCCAAGGACTAGCGAGGAGCTCCTACAATGAGCAGTTCTTC. It translates to CASSQGLARSSYNEQFF.

This clone has only one observation. This chain joins TRBV10-3 and TRBJ2-2, with D perhaps matching TRBD2 (7 bases). CDR1 and CDR2 (germline): ENHRY, SYGVKD. V was cut by 4 bases and J by 5 bases, with 14 bases left in between. The CDR3 contains 15 residues. CDR3 nucleotide sequence: TGTGCCATCAGTGGTCGGGGGGCCCCGACCGGGGAGCTGTTTTTT. Translation: CAISGRGAPTGELFF.

J is TRBJ1-5 and V is TRBV19; D is possibly TRBD1 (5 bases). The V end lost 3 bases, the J end lost 4 bases, and 16 bases lay between the germline ends. Germline V gives CDR1 LNHDA, CDR2 SQIVND (reference sequence). The CDR3 length is 16 residues. The CDR3 DNA reads TGTGCCAGTAGTATTAAGGGGTTGGAGATAAATCAGCCCCAGCATTTT. This gives the protein CASSIKGLEINQPQHF.